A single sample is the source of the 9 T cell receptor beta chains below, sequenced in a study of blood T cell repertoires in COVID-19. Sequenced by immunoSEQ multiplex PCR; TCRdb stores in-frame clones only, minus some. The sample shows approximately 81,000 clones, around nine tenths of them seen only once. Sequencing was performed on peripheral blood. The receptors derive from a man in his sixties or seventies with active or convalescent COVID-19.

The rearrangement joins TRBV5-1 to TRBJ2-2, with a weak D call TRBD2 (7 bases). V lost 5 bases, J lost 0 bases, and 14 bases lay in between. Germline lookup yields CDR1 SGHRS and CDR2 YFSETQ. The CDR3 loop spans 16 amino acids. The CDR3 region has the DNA TGCGCCAGCAGTTTCCGGGGGGCGCCGAACACCGGGGAGCTGTTTTTT. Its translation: CASSFRGAPNTGELFF.

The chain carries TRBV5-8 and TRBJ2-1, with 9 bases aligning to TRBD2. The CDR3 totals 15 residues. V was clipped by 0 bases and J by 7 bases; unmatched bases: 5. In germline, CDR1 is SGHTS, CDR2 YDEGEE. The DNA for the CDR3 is TGTGCCAGCAGCTTGGTTCGCGGGGGGGTAAATGAGCAGTTCTTC. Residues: CASSLVRGGVNEQFF. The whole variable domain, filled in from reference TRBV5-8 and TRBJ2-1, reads EAGVTQSPTHLIKTRGQQATLRCSPISGHTSVYWYQQALGLGLQFLLWYDEGEERNRGNFPPRFSGRQFPNYSSELNVNALELEDSALYLCASSLVRGGVNEQFFGPGTRLTVL.

CDR3 protein: CASSLAGMVGYTF. CDR3 nucleotides: TGTGCCAGCAGCTTAGCAGGGATGGTTGGCTACACCTTC. The J gene is TRBJ1-2, the V gene TRBV11-2, with D perhaps TRBD1 (5 bases). Deletions cut 1 base from V and 7 bases from J, with 10 bases between. The CDR3 runs to 13 residues. CDR1 and CDR2 from the germline V gene are SGHAT and FQNNGV.

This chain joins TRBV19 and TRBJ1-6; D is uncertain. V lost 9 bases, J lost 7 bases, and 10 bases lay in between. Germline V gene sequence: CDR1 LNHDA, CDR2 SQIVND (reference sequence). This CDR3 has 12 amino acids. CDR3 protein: CASTTGNSPLHF. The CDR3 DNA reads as TGTGCCAGCACCACCGGGAATTCACCCCTCCACTTT.

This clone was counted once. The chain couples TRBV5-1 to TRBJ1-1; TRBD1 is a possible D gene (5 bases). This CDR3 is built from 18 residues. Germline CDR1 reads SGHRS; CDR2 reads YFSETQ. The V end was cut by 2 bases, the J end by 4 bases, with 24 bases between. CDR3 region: CASSFHVGPLQGGTEAFF. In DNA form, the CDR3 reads TGCGCCAGCAGCTTCCATGTCGGGCCACTGCAGGGTGGCACTGAAGCTTTCTTT. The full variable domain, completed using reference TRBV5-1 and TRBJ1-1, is KAGVTQTPRYLIKTRGQQVTLSCSPISGHRSVSWYQQTPGQGLQFLFEYFSETQRNKGNFPGRFSGRQFSNSRSEMNVSTLELGDSALYLCASSFHVGPLQGGTEAFFGQGTRLTVV.

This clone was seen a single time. The CDR3 nucleotides are TGCGCCAGCAGCCTGGATCCAGGGGGTGCCGGGGAGCTGTTTTTT. Its translation is CASSLDPGGAGELFF. V is TRBV5-1 and J is TRBJ2-2; TRBD1 matches at 7 bases. Germline-derived CDR1 and CDR2 are SGHRS and YFSETQ. This CDR3 is built from 15 residues. The V segment lost 4 bases and the J segment 6 bases; nucleotides outside the gene matches: 9. The whole variable domain, remainder taken from reference TRBV5-1 and TRBJ2-2, is KAGVTQTPRYLIKTRGQQVTLSCSPISGHRSVSWYQQTPGQGLQFLFEYFSETQRNKGNFPGRFSGRQFSNSRSEMNVSTLELGDSALYLCASSLDPGGAGELFFGEGSRLTVL.

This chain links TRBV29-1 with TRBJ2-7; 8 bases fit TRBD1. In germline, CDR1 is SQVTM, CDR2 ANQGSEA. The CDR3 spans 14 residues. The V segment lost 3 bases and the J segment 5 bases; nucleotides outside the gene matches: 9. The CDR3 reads CSVDGTGLADEQYF. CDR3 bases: TGCAGCGTTGACGGGACAGGTCTCGCGGACGAGCAGTACTTC.

The CDR3 loop is CASSKGLADQETQYF. CDR3 DNA: TGCGCCAGCAGCAAGGGACTAGCGGACCAAGAGACCCAGTACTTC. This rearrangement joins TRBV5-1 to TRBJ2-5; 11 positions match TRBD2. V was pared by 4 bases and J by 0 bases, with 2 bases of the junction left unmatched. From germline, CDR1 is SGHRS and CDR2 YFSETQ. This CDR3 has 15 residues.

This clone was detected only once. The CDR3 nucleotides read TGTGCCAGCAGCTCGACTAGCGGGGGACAAGAGACCCAGTACTTC. Encoded protein: CASSSTSGGQETQYF. The gene calls are TRBV3-1 (or the pseudogene TRBV3-2) and TRBJ2-5, with TRBD2 matching over 12 bases. This CDR3 spans 15 amino acids. V was clipped by 5 bases and J by 2 bases; unmatched bases: 3. Germline V gene sequence: CDR1 LGHDT, CDR2 YNNKEL (reference sequence).